A single sample is the source of the 32 T cell receptor beta chains below, sequenced in a study of blood T cell repertoires in COVID-19. Here immunoSEQ multiplex PCR was the method, and the copy in TCRdb shows in-frame clones only, minus some. This table holds 250,000 to 300,000 clones, approximately 90% found once. Sequenced sample: PBMCs or T cells enriched from blood (not recorded which). These receptors were collected from a woman under 40 who had recovered from COVID-19.

The chain recombines TRBV5-1 with TRBJ2-5; 8 bases are a match to TRBD1. Germline V CDR1 and CDR2: SGHRS, YFSETQ. The CDR3 runs 16 residues. V dropped 4 bases and J dropped 5; count of bases not matched to a gene: 13. CDR3 nucleotide sequence: TGCGCCAGCAGCCCCCAGCCAGGGGGCGCCCAGGAGACCCAGTACTTC. Translating gives CASSPQPGGAQETQYF.

The chain carries TRBV18 and TRBJ1-5, with D perhaps TRBD1 (6 bases). Trimming shortened V by 1 base and J by 6 bases, and 13 bases separated the two germline ends. This CDR3 contains 15 residues. Germline V gene lookup returns CDR1 KGHSH and CDR2 LQKENI. CDR3 sequence: CASSPLGGGGQPQHF. CDR3 nucleotides: TGTGCCAGCTCACCACTCGGGGGAGGGGGTCAGCCCCAGCATTTT.

The chain has TRBV24-1 and TRBJ2-3; 9 bases agree with TRBD1. The trim removed 7 bases at V and 4 bases at J, leaving 11 bases unmatched. Germline-derived CDR1 and CDR2 are KGHDR and SFDVKD. The CDR3 is 16 residues long. CDR3 bases: TGTGCCACCAGATCCGGGACAGGGAGTATAGCAGATACGCAGTATTTT. This translates into CATRSGTGSIADTQYF.

V is TRBV9 and J is TRBJ2-1; the match to TRBD2 covers 9 bases. The CDR3 runs 17 residues. V was clipped by 3 bases and J by 0 bases; unmatched bases: 7. Germline V gene lookup returns CDR1 SGDLS and CDR2 YYNGEE. This CDR3 is CASSALPSGNSYNEQFF. The CDR3 DNA follows: TGTGCCAGCAGCGCTTTGCCTAGCGGGAACTCCTACAATGAGCAGTTCTTC.

The genes are TRBV7-9 and TRBJ1-4, with D perhaps matching TRBD1 (6 bases). Germline assignment: CDR1 SEHNR and CDR2 FQNEAQ (reference sequence). V gave up 7 bases and J gave up 8 bases, with 17 bases separating them. The CDR3 has 14 residues. The CDR3 region is CASTPPGGREKLFF. The DNA for the CDR3 is TGTGCCAGCACCCCCCCCGGGGGGCGGGAAAAACTGTTTTTT.

J is TRBJ2-4 and V is TRBV7-2; TRBD1 agrees at 7 bases. CDR3 length: 16 residues. V shed 0 bases, J shed 5 bases, and the junction held 7 bases outside the gene matches. Germline V lookup: CDR1 SGHTA, CDR2 FQGNSA. Written as DNA, the CDR3 is TGTGCCAGCAGCTTAGCGGGGACAGCCACCCAAAACATTCAGTACTTC. Translating it yields CASSLAGTATQNIQYF.

The chain employs TRBV4-2 and TRBJ2-7; D might be TRBD2 (6 bases). The V end was cut by 3 bases, the J end by 4 bases, with 13 bases between. The CDR3 totals 14 residues. Germline CDR1 is LGHNA and CDR2 is YNFKEQ. The CDR3 reads CASSQSGSGYEQYF. CDR3 bases: TGTGCCAGCAGCCAGTCCGGGAGTGGGTACGAGCAGTACTTC.

The chain joins TRBV5-1 to TRBJ2-3; D possibly corresponds to TRBD2 (6 bases). V lost 4 bases and J lost 2, with 11 bases in between. This CDR3 region has 14 residues. Looked up from germline, CDR1 is SGHRS and CDR2 is YFSETQ. The CDR3 protein is CASSPGENTDTQYF. CDR3 coding DNA: TGCGCCAGCAGCCCGGGAGAAAACACAGATACGCAGTATTTT.

The chain links TRBV3-1 (or the pseudogene TRBV3-2) to TRBJ2-1; no clear D. This CDR3 comprises 11 residues. Trimming stripped 3 bases from V and 14 bases from J, with 11 bases between. CDR1 LGHDT and CDR2 YNNKEL come from the germline V gene (reference sequence). As DNA, the CDR3 is TGTGCCAGCAGCCAGATCCCCCGGGAGTTCTTC. Translated, it gives CASSQIPREFF.

The chain recombines TRBV28 with TRBJ2-3; TRBD2 matches at 9 bases. Germline V gives CDR1 MDHEN, CDR2 SYDVKM. Germline trimming cut 1 base from V and 6 bases from J; bases unmatched to any gene: 5. The CDR3 runs to 15 residues. The CDR3 sequence is CASSLFVAGADTQYF. The DNA of the CDR3 is TGTGCCAGCAGTTTATTCGTAGCGGGAGCGGATACGCAGTATTTT.

The rearrangement links TRBV29-1 to TRBJ1-1, with no clear D. Germline V lookup: CDR1 SQVTM, CDR2 ANQGSEA. This CDR3 is built from 12 residues. Trimming took 4 bases from V and 1 from J, leaving 7 bases between them. CDR3 protein: CSVGGSNTEAFF. Written as DNA, the CDR3 is TGCAGCGTTGGCGGGTCGAACACTGAAGCTTTCTTT.

The J gene is TRBJ2-1, the V gene TRBV7-9, with 9 bases that match TRBD2. The CDR3 runs 16 residues. The junction had 9 bases not matched to a gene; V was cut back by 5 bases and J by 4 bases. The germline V gene encodes CDR1 SEHNR and CDR2 FQNEAQ (reference sequence). The CDR3: CASSATLAGRYNEQFF. The DNA of the CDR3 is TGTGCCAGCAGCGCGACACTAGCGGGCCGGTACAATGAGCAGTTCTTC.

The V gene is TRBV5-6, the J gene TRBJ2-4; no firm D call. CDR1 is SGHDT and CDR2 is YYEEEE in the germline V gene. CDR3 length: 16 residues. Trimming pared 0 bases from V and 0 bases from J, leaving 10 bases between. CDR3 coding DNA: TGTGCCAGCAGCTTGGGTACGGTACTAGCCAAAAACATTCAGTACTTC. It yields the protein CASSLGTVLAKNIQYF.

The chain uses TRBV28 and TRBJ2-2, with D hard to call. The CDR3 consists of 16 residues. Germline loops: CDR1 MDHEN, CDR2 SYDVKM. Trimming cost V 6 bases and J 2 bases, with 16 bases left between them. The CDR3 spells CASSPATSGNTGELFF. Here the CDR3 DNA reads TGTGCCAGCAGCCCCGCGACTTCGGGTAACACCGGGGAGCTGTTTTTT.

The chain uses TRBV2 and TRBJ1-6; D is perhaps TRBD1 (6 bases). The V end lost 5 bases, the J end lost 10 bases, and 21 bases lay between the germline ends. The CDR3 covers 16 residues. CDR1 is SNHLY, CDR2 FYNNEI, per germline. The CDR3 region is CASSTYPGLGGSPLHF. In DNA, the CDR3 is TGTGCCAGCAGTACTTACCCAGGGTTAGGGGGATCACCCCTCCACTTT.

This clone was observed a single time. V gene TRBV28 combines with J gene TRBJ2-2, with 9 bases fitting TRBD2. Trimming took 6 bases from V and 6 from J; bases not matched to a gene: 14. The CDR3 sequence is 17 residues long. The germline V gene has CDR1 MDHEN and CDR2 SYDVKM. This chain's CDR3 is CASRETGTSITAGELFF. The DNA for the CDR3 is TGTGCCAGCAGGGAAACCGGGACTAGCATTACCGCCGGGGAGCTGTTTTTT.

This clone appeared a single time. At one boundary the junction diverges from the germline segment, which might be a read error. The rearrangement uses TRBV7-2 and TRBJ2-1, with 8 bases aligning to TRBD2. The CDR3 spans 13 residues. Germline V gene lookup returns CDR1 SGHTA and CDR2 FQGNSA. The DNA for the CDR3 is TGTGCCAGCAGCTTAGGAAAGGCGGGAGGAGAGATCTTC. Protein: CASSLGKAGGEIF.

The chain has TRBV5-8 and TRBJ2-5; D is ambiguous. V dropped 4 bases and J dropped 1 base, with 11 bases sitting between them. CDR1 and CDR2 from the germline V gene are SGHTS and YDEGEE. The CDR3 loop spans 14 amino acids. CDR3 sequence reads: CASSTLQSQETQYF. In DNA form, the CDR3 reads TGTGCCAGCAGCACATTACAGAGCCAAGAGACCCAGTACTTC.

This chain uses TRBV6-2 or TRBV6-3 with TRBJ2-5, with 14 positions matching TRBD2. The CDR3 is 18 amino acids. Germline V gene lookup returns CDR1 MNHEY and CDR2 SVGEGT. The ends lost 5 bases at V and 2 bases at J; junction bases unmatched: 10. The CDR3 nucleotides read TGTGCCAGCAGTCCCGGGACTAGCGGGAGTCGGGGGCAAGAGACCCAGTACTTC. Its protein is CASSPGTSGSRGQETQYF.

The rearrangement links TRBV3-1 (or the pseudogene TRBV3-2) to TRBJ2-3; 11 nucleotides line up with TRBD2. The V segment lost 4 bases and the J segment 7 bases; nucleotides outside the gene matches: 7. The CDR3 spans 15 residues. Germline loops: CDR1 LGHDT, CDR2 YNNKEL (reference sequence). The CDR3 nucleotides read TGTGCCAGCAGCCCCGAGTCTAGCGGGAGGAATACGCAGTATTTT. It is translated as CASSPESSGRNTQYF.

This chain joins TRBV6-2 or TRBV6-3 and TRBJ1-1; D call uncertain. V was pared by 2 bases and J by 7 bases, with 11 bases between. Looked up from germline, CDR1 is MNHEY and CDR2 is SVGEGT. The CDR3 is 13 amino acids. The CDR3: CASSYDYSYEAFF. Here the CDR3 DNA reads TGTGCCAGCAGTTACGATTACAGTTATGAAGCTTTCTTT.

The chain couples TRBV5-1 to TRBJ2-7, with 10 positions matching TRBD2. Trimming took 4 bases from V and 5 from J; bases not matched to a gene: 6. This CDR3 region has 14 residues. The germline CDR1 and CDR2 sequences are SGHRS and YFSETQ. The chain's CDR3 is CASSLRTSGNEQYF. The CDR3 DNA is TGCGCCAGCAGCCTACGGACTAGCGGAAACGAGCAGTACTTC.

The chain recombines TRBV15 with TRBJ2-2; the D is unclear. Trimming cost V 1 base and J 6 bases, with 3 bases left between them. The CDR3 loop spans 12 amino acids. From germline, CDR1 is LNHNV and CDR2 YYDKDF (reference sequence). Here the CDR3 reads CATSRVAGELFF. The CDR3 coding sequence is TGTGCCACCAGCAGAGTAGCCGGGGAGCTGTTTTTT.

This rearrangement joins TRBV16 to TRBJ1-1; 8 bases are shared with TRBD1. The CDR3 consists of 14 residues. Germline V gene data show CDR1 as KGHSY and CDR2 as FQNENV. The V gene end was trimmed by 0 bases and the J gene end by 5 bases; junction bases not matched to a gene: 2. CDR3 sequence (DNA): TGTGCCAGCAGCCAATCACACAGGGGGACTGAAGCTTTCTTT. Its translation: CASSQSHRGTEAFF.

The gene calls are TRBV25-1 and TRBJ1-4; 7 bases line up with TRBD1. V lost 2 bases and J lost 7; bases outside the gene matches: 10. CDR1 is MGHDK and CDR2 is SYGVNS in the germline V gene. The CDR3 length is 16 residues. CDR3 nucleotide sequence: TGTGCCAGCAGTGAACTCGGACAGGATTTAATTGAAAAACTGTTTTTT. It translates to CASSELGQDLIEKLFF.

The chain links TRBV3-1 (or the pseudogene TRBV3-2) to TRBJ1-2; 7 bases line up with TRBD1. V gave up 4 bases and J gave up 8 bases; unmatched junction bases: 4. The CDR3 contains 12 residues. Germline lookup yields CDR1 LGHDT and CDR2 YNNKEL (reference sequence). The CDR3 region is CASSPQGEGYTF. Written as DNA, the CDR3 is TGTGCCAGCAGCCCCCAGGGGGAAGGCTACACCTTC.

This clone was counted only a few times. The V and J genes are TRBV10-2 and TRBJ2-3, with D perhaps matching TRBD1 (5 bases). CDR1 WSHSY and CDR2 SAAADI come from the germline V gene. Trimming pared 3 bases from V and 11 bases from J, leaving 15 bases between. There are 13 residues in the CDR3. This chain's CDR3 is CASSDDADTLQYF. DNA for the CDR3: TGCGCCAGCAGTGACGATGCGGACACATTGCAGTATTTT.

V usage is TRBV5-1 and J usage is TRBJ2-6, with D tentatively TRBD1 (6 bases). V gave up 3 bases and J gave up 2 bases, with 18 bases separating them. The CDR3 is 18 residues long. The germline V gene encodes CDR1 SGHRS and CDR2 YFSETQ. CDR3 coding DNA: TGCGCCAGCAGCTACCCCGGGACACACCGGGCTGGGGCCAACGTCCTGACTTTC. As protein: CASSYPGTHRAGANVLTF. The whole variable domain, filled in from reference TRBV5-1 and TRBJ2-6, reads KAGVTQTPRYLIKTRGQQVTLSCSPISGHRSVSWYQQTPGQGLQFLFEYFSETQRNKGNFPGRFSGRQFSNSRSEMNVSTLELGDSALYLCASSYPGTHRAGANVLTFGAGSRLTVL.

This chain connects TRBV7-9 to TRBJ2-1; TRBD2 matches at 12 bases. The CDR3 is 15 residues long. V shed 7 bases, J shed 10 bases, and the junction held 11 bases outside the gene matches. In germline, CDR1 is SEHNR, CDR2 FQNEAQ (reference sequence). The CDR3 is CASTERTSGTREQFF. As DNA, the CDR3 is TGTGCCAGCACGGAACGGACTAGCGGGACGCGGGAGCAGTTCTTC.

V usage is TRBV7-3 and J usage is TRBJ2-1; 12 nucleotides align to TRBD2. Germline-derived CDR1 and CDR2 are SGHTA and FQGTGA. The CDR3 extends over 15 amino acids. With V trimmed by 3 bases and J by 6 bases, 3 bases remained unmatched. CDR3 residues: CASSFPTSGGNEQFF. The CDR3 bases are TGTGCCAGCAGCTTCCCGACTAGCGGGGGCAATGAGCAGTTCTTC.

V usage is TRBV7-9 and J usage is TRBJ2-1; 8 bases agree with TRBD2. Germline V CDR1 and CDR2: SEHNR, FQNEAQ (reference sequence). V was clipped by 5 bases and J by 3 bases; unmatched bases: 3. The CDR3 length is 14 residues. The chain's CDR3 is CASSPGTSYNEQFF. The CDR3 DNA follows: TGTGCCAGCAGCCCCGGGACTAGCTACAATGAGCAGTTCTTC.

The J gene is TRBJ2-3, the V gene TRBV29-1, with D maybe TRBD2 (6 bases). This CDR3 is 13 amino acids long. V gave up 5 bases and J gave up 6 bases, with 15 bases separating them. The germline gives CDR1 SQVTM, CDR2 ANQGSEA. CDR3 nucleotides: TGCAGCGTTTCAAGCGGTGGGGGGGATACGCAGTATTTT. Translated, it gives CSVSSGGGDTQYF.